The source of this T cell receptor beta chain is a study of OX40 agonist ivuxolimab in advanced cancers. Study information: The patients got ivuxolimab, which is an agonistic anti-OX40 (CD134) antibody. Study-wide results and limits: Within 6 weeks, CD4+ and CD8+ blood T cells expanded clonally at 0.1 to 3.0 mg/kg.

Trimming pared 0 bases from V and 2 bases from J, leaving 7 bases between. From germline, CDR1 is SGHRS and CDR2 YFSETQ. This CDR3 contains 14 residues. On this clone itself: The antigen is not known. This same CDR3 is encoded by further DNA sequences in the sample.

Measured with immunoSEQ multiplex PCR; TCRdb has only the in-frame clones, and not every one. This table has about 91,000 clones, 85% to 90% appearing once. Baseline, cycle 4 day 1, and cycle 7 day 1 were the blood sampling points. This sample comprised CD4+ or CD8+ T cells sorted from blood, obtained in a trial of the OX40 agonist ivuxolimab. The chain has TRBV5-1 and TRBJ2-3; D gene ambiguous. This sequence originates from an adult with an advanced solid tumor such as melanoma, head and neck, liver or kidney cancer. CDR3 residues: CASSLGSYTDTQYF. The CDR3 DNA reads TGCGCCAGCAGCTTGGGAAGTTACACAGATACGCAGTATTTT.